This T cell receptor beta chain was recovered during a study of CD8 T cells in Susac syndrome. Per the germline V gene, CDR1 is DFQATT and CDR2 is SNEGSKA (reference sequence). V lost 0 bases, J lost 2 bases, and 5 bases lay in between. CDR3 length equals 14 residues. Reverse transcription of about 0.45 to 1 ug RNA was carried out with random hexamers. Multiplex PCR with immunoSEQ amplified the TCR beta CDR3 across 54 Vbeta and 13 Jbeta. TCRdb re-called the immunoSEQ multiplex PCR reads through MiXCR, storing one row per CDR3 protein. The repertoire consists of around 170,000 distinct CDR3 sequences, with approximately 96% occurring once and the leading ten covering 0.09% to 0.1%.

J is TRBJ2-6 and V is TRBV20-1; D not resolved. This TCR came from a human donor with Susac syndrome. Sequencing input: CD4+ T cells from PBMCs. CDR3: CSAREIAGANVLTF. CDR3 in DNA: TGCAGTGCTAGAGAGATAGCTGGGGCCAACGTCCTGACTTTC.